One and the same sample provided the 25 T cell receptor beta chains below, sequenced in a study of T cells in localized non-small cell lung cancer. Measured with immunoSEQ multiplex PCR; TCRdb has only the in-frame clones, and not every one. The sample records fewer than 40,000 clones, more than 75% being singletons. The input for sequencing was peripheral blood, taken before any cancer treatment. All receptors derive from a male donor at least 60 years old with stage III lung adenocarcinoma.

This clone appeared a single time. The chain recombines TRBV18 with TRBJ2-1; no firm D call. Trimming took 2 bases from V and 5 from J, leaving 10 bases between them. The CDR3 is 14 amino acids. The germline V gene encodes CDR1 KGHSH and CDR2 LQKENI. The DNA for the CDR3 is TGTGCCAGCTCACCATACCCCCTGAACAATGAGCAGTTCTTC. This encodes CASSPYPLNNEQFF.

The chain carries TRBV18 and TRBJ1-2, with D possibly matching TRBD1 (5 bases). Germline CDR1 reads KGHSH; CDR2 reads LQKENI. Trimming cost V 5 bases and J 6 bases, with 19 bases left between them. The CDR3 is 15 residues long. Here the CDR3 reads CASSSSWQTGHGYTF. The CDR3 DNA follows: TGTGCCAGCTCATCCTCCTGGCAAACAGGTCATGGCTACACCTTC. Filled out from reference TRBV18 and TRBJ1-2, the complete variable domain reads NAGVMQNPRHLVRRRGQEARLRCSPMKGHSHVYWYRQLPEEGLKFMVYLQKENIIDESGMPKERFSAEFPKEGPSILRIQQVVRGDSAAYFCASSSSWQTGHGYTFGSGTRLTVV.

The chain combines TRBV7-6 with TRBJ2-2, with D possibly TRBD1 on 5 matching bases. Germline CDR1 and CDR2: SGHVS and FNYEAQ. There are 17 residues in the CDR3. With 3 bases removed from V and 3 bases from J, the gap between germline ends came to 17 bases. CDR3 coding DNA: TGTGCCAGCAGCTTCACCCAGGGAATTTTGGACACCGGGGAGCTGTTTTTT. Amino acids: CASSFTQGILDTGELFF.

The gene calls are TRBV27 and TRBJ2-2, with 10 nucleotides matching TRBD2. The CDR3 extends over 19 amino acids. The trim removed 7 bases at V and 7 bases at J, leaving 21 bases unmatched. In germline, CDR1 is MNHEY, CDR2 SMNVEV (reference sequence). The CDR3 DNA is TGTGCCAGCAAGAGACAGGGTATAGGTCTAGCGGGAGCCGTCGGGGAGCTGTTTTTT. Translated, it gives CASKRQGIGLAGAVGELFF.

CDR3 sequence: CASSEGGGQNYGYTF. The CDR3, as DNA: TGCGCCAGCAGTGAAGGCGGGGGGCAGAACTATGGCTACACCTTC. The genes are TRBV10-2 and TRBJ1-2; the D gene is possibly TRBD1 (6 bases). The CDR3 consists of 15 residues. The V gene's germline CDR1 is WSHSY and CDR2 SAAADI. Trimming cost V 3 bases and J 2 bases, with 13 bases left between them.

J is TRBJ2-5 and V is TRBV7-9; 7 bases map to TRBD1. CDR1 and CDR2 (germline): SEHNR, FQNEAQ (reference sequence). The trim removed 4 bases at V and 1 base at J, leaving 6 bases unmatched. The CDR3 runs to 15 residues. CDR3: CASSSRQGTQETQYF. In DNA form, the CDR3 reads TGTGCCAGCAGCTCACGACAGGGAACCCAAGAGACCCAGTACTTC.

This CDR3 is CASSNDLGTGELFF. CDR3 bases: TGTGCCAGCAGTAACGACCTCGGTACCGGGGAGCTGTTTTTT. The chain has TRBV6-5 and TRBJ2-2, with no clear D. This CDR3 region has 14 residues. Trimming cost V 5 bases and J 5 bases, with 12 bases left between them. Germline CDR1 MNHEY, CDR2 SVGAGI.

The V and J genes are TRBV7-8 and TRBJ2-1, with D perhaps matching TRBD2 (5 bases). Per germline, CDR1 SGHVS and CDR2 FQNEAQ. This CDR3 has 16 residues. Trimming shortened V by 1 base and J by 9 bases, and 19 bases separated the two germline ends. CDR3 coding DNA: TGTGCCAGCAGCTTAGTCGCTAGGGCCCCGGAGGCTGAGCAGTTCTTC. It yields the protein CASSLVARAPEAEQFF.

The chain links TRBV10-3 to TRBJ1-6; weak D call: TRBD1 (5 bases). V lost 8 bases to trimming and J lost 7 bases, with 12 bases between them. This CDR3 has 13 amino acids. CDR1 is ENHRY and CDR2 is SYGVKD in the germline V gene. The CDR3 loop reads CAIQGVLNSPLHF. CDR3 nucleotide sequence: TGTGCCATCCAAGGGGTTTTGAATTCACCCCTCCACTTT.

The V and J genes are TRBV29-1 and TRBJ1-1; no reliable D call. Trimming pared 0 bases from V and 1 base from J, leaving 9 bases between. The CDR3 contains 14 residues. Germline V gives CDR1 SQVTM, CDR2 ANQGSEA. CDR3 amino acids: CSVEDIWGNTEAFF. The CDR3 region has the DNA TGCAGCGTTGAAGATATCTGGGGGAACACTGAAGCTTTCTTT.

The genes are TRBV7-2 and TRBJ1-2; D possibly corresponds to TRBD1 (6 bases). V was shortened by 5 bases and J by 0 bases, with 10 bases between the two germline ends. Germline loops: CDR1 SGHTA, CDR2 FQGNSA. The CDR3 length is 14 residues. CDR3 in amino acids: CASSQDRSNYGYTF. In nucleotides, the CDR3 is TGTGCCAGCAGCCAAGACAGGTCTAACTATGGCTACACCTTC.

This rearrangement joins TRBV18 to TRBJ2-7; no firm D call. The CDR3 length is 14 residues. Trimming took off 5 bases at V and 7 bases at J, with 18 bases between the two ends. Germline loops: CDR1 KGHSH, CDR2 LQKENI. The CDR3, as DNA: TGTGCCAGCTCATCGGAAAGCAGGCAAGGAGAGCAGTACTTC. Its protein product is CASSSESRQGEQYF.

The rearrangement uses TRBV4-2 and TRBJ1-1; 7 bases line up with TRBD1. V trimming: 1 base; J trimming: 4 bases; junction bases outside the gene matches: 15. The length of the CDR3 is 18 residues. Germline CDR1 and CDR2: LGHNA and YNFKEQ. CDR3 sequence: CASSQGGRGQGDGTEAFF. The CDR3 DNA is TGTGCCAGCAGCCAAGGTGGGCGCGGGCAGGGGGACGGCACTGAAGCTTTCTTT.

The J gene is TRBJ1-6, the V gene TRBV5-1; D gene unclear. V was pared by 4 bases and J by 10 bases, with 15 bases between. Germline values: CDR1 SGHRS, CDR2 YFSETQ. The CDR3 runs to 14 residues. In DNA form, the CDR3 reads TGCGCCAGCAGCCCTGTCATGGGCGGCTCACCCCTCCACTTT. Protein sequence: CASSPVMGGSPLHF.

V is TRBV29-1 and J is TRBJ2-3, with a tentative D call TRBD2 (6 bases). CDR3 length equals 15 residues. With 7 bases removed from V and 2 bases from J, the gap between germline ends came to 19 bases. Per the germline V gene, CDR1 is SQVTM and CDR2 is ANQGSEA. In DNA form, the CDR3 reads TGCAGCGCTGTAGGAGGGTGGACTAACACAGATACGCAGTATTTT. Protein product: CSAVGGWTNTDTQYF.

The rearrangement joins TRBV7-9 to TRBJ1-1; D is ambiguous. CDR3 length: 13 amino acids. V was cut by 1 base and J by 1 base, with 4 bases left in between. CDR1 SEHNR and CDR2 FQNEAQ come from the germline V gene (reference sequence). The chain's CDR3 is CASSLGQNTEAFF. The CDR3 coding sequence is TGTGCCAGCAGCTTAGGGCAGAACACTGAAGCTTTCTTT.

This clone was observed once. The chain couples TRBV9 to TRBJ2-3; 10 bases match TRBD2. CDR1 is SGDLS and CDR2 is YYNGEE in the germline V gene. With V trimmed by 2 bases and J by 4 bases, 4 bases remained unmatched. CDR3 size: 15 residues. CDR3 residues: CASSVTSGKPDTQYF. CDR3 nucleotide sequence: TGTGCCAGCAGCGTTACTAGCGGGAAACCAGATACGCAGTATTTT.

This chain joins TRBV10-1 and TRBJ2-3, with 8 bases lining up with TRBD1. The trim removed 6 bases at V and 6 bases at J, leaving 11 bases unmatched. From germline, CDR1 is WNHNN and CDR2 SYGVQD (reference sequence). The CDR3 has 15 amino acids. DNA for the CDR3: TGCGCCAGCAGGCCCGGACAGGGAGGAGAGGATACGCAGTATTTT. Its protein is CASRPGQGGEDTQYF.

CDR3 sequence (DNA): TGTGCCAGCAGTTCCCCCTTAGGGGGAGCATTTAACAATGAGCAGTTCTTC. Residues: CASSSPLGGAFNNEQFF. J is TRBJ2-1 and V is TRBV27; tentative D call: TRBD1 (6 bases). This CDR3 has 17 amino acids. Germline V gives CDR1 MNHEY, CDR2 SMNVEV (reference sequence). Deletions cut 4 bases from V and 5 bases from J, with 21 bases between.

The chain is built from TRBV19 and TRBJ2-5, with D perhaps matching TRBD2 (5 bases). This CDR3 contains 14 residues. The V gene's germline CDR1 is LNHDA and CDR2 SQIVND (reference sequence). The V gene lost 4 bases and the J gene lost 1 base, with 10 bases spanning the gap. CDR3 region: CASSRPGIQETQYF. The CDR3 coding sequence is TGTGCCAGTAGTAGGCCGGGAATCCAAGAGACCCAGTACTTC.

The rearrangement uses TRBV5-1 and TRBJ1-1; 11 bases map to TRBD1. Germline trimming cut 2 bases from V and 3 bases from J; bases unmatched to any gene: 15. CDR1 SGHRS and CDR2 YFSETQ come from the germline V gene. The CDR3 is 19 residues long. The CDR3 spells CASSFGHTRTGGVDTEAFF. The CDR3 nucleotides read TGCGCCAGCAGCTTCGGCCACACTAGGACAGGGGGCGTAGACACTGAAGCTTTCTTT. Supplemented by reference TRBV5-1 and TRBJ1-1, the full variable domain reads KAGVTQTPRYLIKTRGQQVTLSCSPISGHRSVSWYQQTPGQGLQFLFEYFSETQRNKGNFPGRFSGRQFSNSRSEMNVSTLELGDSALYLCASSFGHTRTGGVDTEAFFGQGTRLTVV.

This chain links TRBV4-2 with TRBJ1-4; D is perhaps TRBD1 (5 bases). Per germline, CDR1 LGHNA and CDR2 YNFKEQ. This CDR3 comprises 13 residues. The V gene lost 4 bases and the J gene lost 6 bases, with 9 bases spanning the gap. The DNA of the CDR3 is TGTGCCAGCAGCCGCGGACACGATGAAAAACTGTTTTTT. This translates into CASSRGHDEKLFF.

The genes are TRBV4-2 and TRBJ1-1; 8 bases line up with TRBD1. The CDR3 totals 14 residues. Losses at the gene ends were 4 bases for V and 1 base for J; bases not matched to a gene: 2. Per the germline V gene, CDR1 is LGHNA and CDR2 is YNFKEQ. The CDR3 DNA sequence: TGTGCCAGCAGCCTGGACAGGGCGAACACTGAAGCTTTCTTT. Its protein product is CASSLDRANTEAFF.

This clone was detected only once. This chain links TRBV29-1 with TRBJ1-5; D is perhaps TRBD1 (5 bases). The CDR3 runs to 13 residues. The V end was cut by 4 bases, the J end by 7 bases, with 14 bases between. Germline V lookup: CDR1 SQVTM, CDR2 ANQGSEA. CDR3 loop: CSVGLGARQPQHF. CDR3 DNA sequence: TGCAGCGTTGGATTAGGGGCTCGCCAGCCCCAGCATTTT.

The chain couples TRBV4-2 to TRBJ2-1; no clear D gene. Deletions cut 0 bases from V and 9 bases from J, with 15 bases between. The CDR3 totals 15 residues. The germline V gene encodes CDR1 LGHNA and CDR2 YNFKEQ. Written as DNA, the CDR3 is TGTGCCAGCAGCCAAGATGAGAGGTCCCATGCTGAGCAGTTCTTC. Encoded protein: CASSQDERSHAEQFF.